The clone carrying this T cell receptor (beta chain) showed up just once. This specimen belongs to a study of blood T cell repertoires in COVID-19. Study in general: The United States, Italy and Spain were the sources of the acute and convalescent COVID-19 samples. PBMCs, B-cell-depleted T cells, or T cells provided the cDNA or gDNA that made up the material.

CDR1 is SGHRS, CDR2 YFSETQ, per germline. The CDR3 has 16 residues. V lost 4 bases to trimming and J lost 8 bases; unmatched junction nucleotides: 12. The method was immunoSEQ multiplex PCR; TCRdb's version includes in-frame clones alone and lacks a portion of them. The sample has 300,000 to 400,000 clones; more than 75% are singletons. This chain uses TRBV5-1 with TRBJ1-4; 9 bases fit TRBD1. This receptor was identified in a woman aged 45-65 years with active or convalescent COVID-19. Sequencing input: peripheral blood. The CDR3 sequence: CASSQGAGTGKEKLFF. Written as DNA, the CDR3 is TGCGCCAGCAGCCAGGGGGCTGGGACAGGGAAAGAAAAACTGTTTTTT.